These T cell receptor beta chains were read from a single sample in a study of blood T cell repertoires in COVID-19. TCRdb's table, derived via immunoSEQ multiplex PCR, lists solely in-frame clones and lacks some. Of roughly 330,000 clones in the sample, 70% to 90% were seen once. Sequencing input: PBMCs or T cells enriched from blood (not recorded which). The receptors stem from a woman aged 25 to 45 who had recovered from COVID-19. The CDR3 runs from the conserved cysteine through the conserved F or W. The order of the fields is D gene, J gene, clone size, V gene, CDR3 protein, CDR3 DNA. D genes are given only for firm matches. Clone size is given for some rows only: seen once, a few or many times, or a class if the clone is expanded.

TRBD1,TRBJ1-4,once,TRBV15,CATSGQGDYNEKLFF,TGTGCCACCAGCGGACAGGGGGACTATAATGAAAAACTGTTTTTT
TRBD2,TRBJ2-3,once,TRBV7-8,CASSSSGGADTQYF,TGTGCCAGCAGCTCTAGCGGGGGGGCAGATACGCAGTATTTT
-,TRBJ1-3,-,TRBV11-2,CASSGSLGNTIYF,TGTGCCAGCAGCGGGAGCCTCGGAAACACCATATATTTT
-,TRBJ2-3,-,TRBV9,CASSVWGSSTDTQYF,TGTGCCAGCAGCGTATGGGGCTCGAGCACAGATACGCAGTATTTT
-,TRBJ2-7,-,TRBV29-1,CSAARGASYEQYF,TGCAGCGCTGCTCGGGGGGCCTCCTACGAGCAGTACTTC
-,TRBJ2-7,once,TRBV10-2,CASSESRGGYEQYF,TGCGCCAGCAGTGAGTCACGAGGGGGCTACGAGCAGTACTTC
-,TRBJ1-4,-,TRBV4-3,CASSQENRSFEKLFF,TGCGCCAGCAGCCAAGAGAACAGGTCGTTTGAAAAACTGTTTTTT
TRBD1,TRBJ1-2,-,TRBV2,CASRKQGQDGYTF,TGTGCCAGCAGAAAACAGGGGCAAGATGGCTACACCTTC
TRBD1,TRBJ2-7,many,TRBV6-2/TRBV6-3,CASSRDRAYEQYF,TGTGCCAGCAGTCGGGACAGGGCCTACGAGCAGTACTTC
TRBD1,TRBJ1-6,-,TRBV24-1,CATAHRGSSYNSPLHF,TGTGCCACAGCTCACAGGGGTAGCTCCTATAATTCACCCCTCCACTTT
-,TRBJ2-1,-,TRBV24-1,CATSDVGASYNEQFF,TGTGCCACCAGTGACGTGGGGGCATCCTACAATGAGCAGTTCTTC
-,TRBJ1-4,-,TRBV3-1/TRBV3-2,CASSPHGGDEKLFF,TGTGCCAGCAGTCCCCATGGAGGGGATGAAAAACTGTTTTTT
-,TRBJ2-3,-,TRBV5-1,CASTQGNSNTDTQYF,TGCGCCAGCACCCAGGGAAACTCCAACACAGATACGCAGTATTTT
-,TRBJ2-1,-,TRBV13,CASSLRYYRSRSYNEQFF,TGTGCCAGCAGCCTCCGGTATTACAGGAGCCGCTCCTACAATGAGCAGTTCTTC
-,TRBJ2-7,-,TRBV3-1/TRBV3-2,CASSRGPEQYF,TGTGCCAGCAGCCGGGGGCCCGAGCAGTACTTC
TRBD1,TRBJ1-1,-,TRBV11-1,CASSPGTGTEAFF,TGTGCCAGCAGCCCCGGGACAGGAACTGAAGCTTTCTTT
TRBD1,TRBJ1-1,-,TRBV4-2,CASSPAGQDTEAFF,TGTGCCAGCAGCCCCGCGGGACAGGACACTGAAGCTTTCTTT
-,TRBJ1-1,-,TRBV6-1,CASSEFNEGTEAFF,TGTGCCAGCAGTGAGTTTAACGAGGGCACTGAAGCTTTCTTT
TRBD1,TRBJ2-7,-,TRBV10-3,CAIRQDRDKSYEQYF,TGTGCCATCAGGCAGGACAGGGACAAAAGCTACGAGCAGTACTTC
-,TRBJ2-4,once,TRBV4-3,CASSQAEGVYVQYF,TGCGCCAGCAGCCAAGCGGAGGGCGTGTATGTTCAGTACTTC
-,TRBJ1-2,-,TRBV27,CASSFLAPGTPYGYTF,TGTGCCAGCAGTTTTCTCGCCCCCGGGACACCCTATGGCTACACCTTC
-,TRBJ1-5,-,TRBV15,CATSTSRGNQPQHF,TGTGCCACCAGCACCTCGCGGGGCAATCAGCCCCAGCATTTT
-,TRBJ2-6,-,TRBV3-1/TRBV3-2,CASSQVLRGGANVLTF,TGTGCCAGCAGCCAAGTATTGCGGGGTGGGGCCAACGTCCTGACTTTC
-,TRBJ1-4,-,TRBV9,CASRGDEDRKLFF,TGTGCCAGCAGGGGGGATGAGGACAGAAAACTGTTTTTT
-,TRBJ1-6,-,TRBV3-1/TRBV3-2,CASSQSLNSPLHF,TGTGCCAGCAGCCAATCCTTAAATTCACCCCTCCACTTT
TRBD1,TRBJ1-1,few,TRBV20-1,CSARNRGEAFF,TGCAGTGCTAGAAACAGGGGTGAAGCTTTCTTT
-,TRBJ2-7,-,TRBV6-1,CASSERTTGFYEQYF,TGTGCCAGCAGTGAGAGGACCACAGGGTTCTACGAGCAGTACTTC
-,TRBJ2-7,once,TRBV18,CASSPQSGSYEQYF,TGTGCCAGCTCACCACAAAGCGGGTCCTACGAGCAGTACTTC
TRBD1,TRBJ2-5,-,TRBV28,CASTQGAGRIETQYF,TGTGCCAGCACCCAGGGGGCAGGGAGGATAGAGACCCAGTACTTC
-,TRBJ1-1,-,TRBV5-1,CASSNPGGATEAFF,TGCGCCAGCAGCAACCCGGGGGGGGCGACTGAAGCTTTCTTT
TRBD1,TRBJ1-2,once,TRBV19,CASSLTGTGPYYGYTF,TGTGCCAGTAGTTTGACCGGGACAGGGCCCTACTATGGCTACACCTTC
-,TRBJ1-2,-,TRBV15,CATSRGGNGYTF,TGTGCCACCAGCAGGGGAGGGAATGGCTACACCTTC
-,TRBJ1-2,few,TRBV18,CASSRVTTGINYGYTF,TGTGCCAGCTCACGAGTTACGACCGGGATTAACTATGGCTACACCTTC
-,TRBJ1-1,-,TRBV6-5,CATLGDWGAFF,TGTGCCACCCTAGGGGACTGGGGTGCTTTCTTT
TRBD1,TRBJ1-1,-,TRBV4-2,CASSQGMDRVLGVF,TGTGCCAGCAGCCAAGGGATGGACAGGGTGTTAGGGGTCTTT
-,TRBJ1-1,-,TRBV5-1,CASSTGWRQNTEAFF,TGCGCCAGCAGCACTGGCTGGAGGCAGAACACTGAAGCTTTCTTT
-,TRBJ2-3,-,TRBV4-1,CASSPAGARPNTDTQYF,TGCGCCAGCAGTCCTGCGGGGGCACGACCTAACACAGATACGCAGTATTTT
-,TRBJ1-5,-,TRBV4-2,CASSPNGGGGQPQHF,TGTGCCAGCAGCCCCAACGGGGGGGGAGGACAGCCCCAGCATTTT
-,TRBJ1-3,-,TRBV5-6,CASSLGGGAAGNTIYF,TGTGCCAGCAGCTTGGGCGGGGGCGCGGCAGGAAACACCATATATTTT
TRBD1,TRBJ1-2,-,TRBV4-1,CASSQRQGARFGYTF,TGCGCCAGCAGCCAACGACAGGGGGCGCGGTTTGGCTACACCTTC
-,TRBJ1-1,-,TRBV29-1,CSVATQGSMNTEAFF,TGCAGCGTTGCAACCCAGGGCAGCATGAACACTGAAGCTTTCTTT
TRBD1,TRBJ2-5,-,TRBV5-8,CASTPGTGDPETQYF,TGTGCCAGCACCCCTGGGACAGGGGATCCCGAGACCCAGTACTTC